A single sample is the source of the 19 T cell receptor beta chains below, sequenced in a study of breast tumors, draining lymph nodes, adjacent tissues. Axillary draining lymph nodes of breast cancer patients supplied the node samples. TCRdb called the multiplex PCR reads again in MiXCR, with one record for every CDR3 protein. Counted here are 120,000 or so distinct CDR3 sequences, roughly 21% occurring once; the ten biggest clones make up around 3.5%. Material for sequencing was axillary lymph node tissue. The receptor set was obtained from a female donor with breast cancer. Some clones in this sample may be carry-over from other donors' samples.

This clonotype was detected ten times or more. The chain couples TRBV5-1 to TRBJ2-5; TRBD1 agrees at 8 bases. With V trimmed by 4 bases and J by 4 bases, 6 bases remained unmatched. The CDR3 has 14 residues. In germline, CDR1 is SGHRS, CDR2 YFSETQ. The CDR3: CASSQTGAVETQYF. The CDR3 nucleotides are TGCGCCAGCAGCCAGACAGGGGCCGTAGAGACCCAGTACTTC.

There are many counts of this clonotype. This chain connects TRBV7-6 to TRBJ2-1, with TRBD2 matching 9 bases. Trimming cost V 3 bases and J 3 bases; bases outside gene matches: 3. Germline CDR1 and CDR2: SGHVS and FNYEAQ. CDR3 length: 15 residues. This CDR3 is CASSLTSGDYNEQFF. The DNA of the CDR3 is TGTGCCAGCAGCTTGACTAGCGGAGACTACAATGAGCAGTTCTTC.

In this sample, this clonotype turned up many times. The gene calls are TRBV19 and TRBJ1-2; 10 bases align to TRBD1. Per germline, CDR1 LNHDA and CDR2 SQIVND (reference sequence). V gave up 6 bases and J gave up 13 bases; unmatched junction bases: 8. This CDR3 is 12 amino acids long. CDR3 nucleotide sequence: TGTGCCAGTAGCTGGGACAGGGGCATGTTCACCTTC. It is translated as CASSWDRGMFTF.

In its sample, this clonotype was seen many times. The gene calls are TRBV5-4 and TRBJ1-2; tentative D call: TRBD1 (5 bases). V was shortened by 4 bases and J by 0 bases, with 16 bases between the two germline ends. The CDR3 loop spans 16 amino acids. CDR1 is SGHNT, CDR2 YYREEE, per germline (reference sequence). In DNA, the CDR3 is TGTGCCAGCAGCCCAACAAATCAGGGTCCTAACTATGGCTACACCTTC. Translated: CASSPTNQGPNYGYTF. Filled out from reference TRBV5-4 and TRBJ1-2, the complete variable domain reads ETGVTQSPTHLIKTRGQQVTLRCSSQSGHNTVSWYQQALGQGPQFIFQYYREEENGRGNFPPRFSGLQFPNYSSELNVNALELDDSALYLCASSPTNQGPNYGYTFGSGTRLTVV.

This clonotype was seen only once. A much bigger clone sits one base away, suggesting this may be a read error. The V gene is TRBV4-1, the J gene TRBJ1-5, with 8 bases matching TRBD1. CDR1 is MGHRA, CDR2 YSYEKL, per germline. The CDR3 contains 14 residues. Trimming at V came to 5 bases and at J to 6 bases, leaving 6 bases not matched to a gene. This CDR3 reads CASSDTGGGQPQHF. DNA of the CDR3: TGCGCCAGCAGCGATACAGGGGGAGGTCAGCCCCAGCATTTT.

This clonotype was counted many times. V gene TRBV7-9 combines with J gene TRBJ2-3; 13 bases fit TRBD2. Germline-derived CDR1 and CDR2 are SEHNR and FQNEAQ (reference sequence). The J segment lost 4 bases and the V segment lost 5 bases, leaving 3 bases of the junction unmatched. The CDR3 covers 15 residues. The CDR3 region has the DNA TGTGCCAGCAGCACACTAGCGGGAGGGTCAGATACGCAGTATTTT. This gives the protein CASSTLAGGSDTQYF.

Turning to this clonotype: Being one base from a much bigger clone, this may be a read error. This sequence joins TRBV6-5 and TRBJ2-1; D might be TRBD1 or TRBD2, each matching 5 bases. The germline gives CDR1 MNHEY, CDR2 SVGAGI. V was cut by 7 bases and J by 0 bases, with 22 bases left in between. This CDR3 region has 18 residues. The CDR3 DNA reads TGTGCCAGCACCTCAGGGAGAGGTCCGGGGAGCTCCTACAATGAGCAGTTCTTC. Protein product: CASTSGRGPGSSYNEQFF.

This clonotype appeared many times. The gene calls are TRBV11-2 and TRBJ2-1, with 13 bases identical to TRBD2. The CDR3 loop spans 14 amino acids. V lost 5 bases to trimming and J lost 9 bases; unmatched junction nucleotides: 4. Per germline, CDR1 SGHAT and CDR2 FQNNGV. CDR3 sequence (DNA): TGTGCCAGCAGCGCACTAGCGGGGGGGGGTGAGCAGTTCTTC. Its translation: CASSALAGGGEQFF.

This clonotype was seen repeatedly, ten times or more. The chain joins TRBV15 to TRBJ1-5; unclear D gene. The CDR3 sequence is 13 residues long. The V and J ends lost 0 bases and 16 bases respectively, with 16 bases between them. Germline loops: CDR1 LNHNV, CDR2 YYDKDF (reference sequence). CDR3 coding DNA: TGTGCCACCAGCAGAGATGACGACACCTCACCCCATTTT. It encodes CATSRDDDTSPHF. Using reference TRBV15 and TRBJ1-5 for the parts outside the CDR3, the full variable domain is DAMVIQNPRYQVTQFGKPVTLSCSQTLNHNVMYWYQQKSSQAPKLLFHYYDKDFNNEADTPDNFQSRRPNTSFCFLDIRSPGLGDTAMYLCATSRDDDTSPHFGDGTRLSIL.

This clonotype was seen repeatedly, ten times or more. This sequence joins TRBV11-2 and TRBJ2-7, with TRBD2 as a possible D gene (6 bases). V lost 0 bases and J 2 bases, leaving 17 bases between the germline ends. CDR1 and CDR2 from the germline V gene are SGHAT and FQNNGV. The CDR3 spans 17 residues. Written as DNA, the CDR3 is TGTGCCAGCAGCTTAGAATTGGGAGGCCTACCTACCTACGAGCAGTACTTC. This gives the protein CASSLELGGLPTYEQYF.

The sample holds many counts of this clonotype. In DNA, the CDR3 is TGCAGTGCTAGAATCAGATCTAATGAAAAACTGTTTTTT. It codes for CSARIRSNEKLFF. This chain connects TRBV20-1 to TRBJ1-4; no clear D gene. V lost 2 bases and J 3 bases, leaving 7 bases between the germline ends. Per the germline V gene, CDR1 is DFQATT and CDR2 is SNEGSKA (reference sequence). The CDR3 length is 13 residues.

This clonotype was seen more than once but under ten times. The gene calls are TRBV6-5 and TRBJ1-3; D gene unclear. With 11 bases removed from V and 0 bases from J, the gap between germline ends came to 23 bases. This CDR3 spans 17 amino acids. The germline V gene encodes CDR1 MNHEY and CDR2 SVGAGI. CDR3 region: CAGTSRVRGSSGNTIYF. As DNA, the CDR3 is TGTGCCGGCACCTCCCGGGTTCGCGGTAGCTCTGGAAACACCATATATTTT.

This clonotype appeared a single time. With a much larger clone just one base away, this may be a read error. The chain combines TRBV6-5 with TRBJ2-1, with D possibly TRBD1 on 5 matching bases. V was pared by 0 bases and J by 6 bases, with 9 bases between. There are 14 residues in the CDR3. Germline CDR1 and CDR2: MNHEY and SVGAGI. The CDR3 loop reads CASSYSARGNEQFF. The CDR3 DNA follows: TGTGCCAGCAGTTACTCTGCTAGGGGCAATGAGCAGTTCTTC.

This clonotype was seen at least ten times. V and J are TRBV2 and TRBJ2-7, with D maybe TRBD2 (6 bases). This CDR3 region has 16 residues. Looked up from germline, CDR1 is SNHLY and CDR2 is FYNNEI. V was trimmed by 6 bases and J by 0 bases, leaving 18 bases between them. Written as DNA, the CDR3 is TGTGCCAGCAGCCCACCCCCACGGGACTTCTCCTACGAGCAGTACTTC. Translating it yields CASSPPPRDFSYEQYF.

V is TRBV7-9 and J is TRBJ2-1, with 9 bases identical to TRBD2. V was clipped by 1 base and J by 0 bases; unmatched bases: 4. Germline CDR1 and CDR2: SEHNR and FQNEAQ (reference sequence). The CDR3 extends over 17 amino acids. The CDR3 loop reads CASSLGGRGGSYNEQFF. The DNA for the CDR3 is TGTGCCAGCAGCTTAGGGGGGCGGGGGGGCTCCTACAATGAGCAGTTCTTC.

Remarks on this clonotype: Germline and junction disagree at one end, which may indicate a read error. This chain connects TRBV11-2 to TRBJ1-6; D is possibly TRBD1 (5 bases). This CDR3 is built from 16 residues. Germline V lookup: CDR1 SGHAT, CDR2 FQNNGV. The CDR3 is CASSLVRGARASPLYF. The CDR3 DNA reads TGTGCTAGCAGCTTAGTCCGCGGGGCCCGGGCTTCACCCCTCTACTTT.

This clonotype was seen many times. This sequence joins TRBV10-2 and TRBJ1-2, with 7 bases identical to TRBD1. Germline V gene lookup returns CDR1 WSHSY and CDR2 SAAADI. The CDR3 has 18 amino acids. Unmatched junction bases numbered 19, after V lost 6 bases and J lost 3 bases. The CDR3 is CASSASPRDSEGDYGYTF. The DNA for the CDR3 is TGCGCCAGCAGCGCATCTCCCCGGGACAGTGAAGGGGACTATGGCTACACCTTC.

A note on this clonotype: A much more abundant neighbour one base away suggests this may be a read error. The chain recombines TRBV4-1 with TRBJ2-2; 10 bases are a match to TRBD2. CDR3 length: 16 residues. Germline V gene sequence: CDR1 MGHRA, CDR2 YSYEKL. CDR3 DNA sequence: TGCGCCAGCAGCCTCGGAAGCGGGGGGGCTATCGGGGAGCTGTCTTTT. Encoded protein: CASSLGSGGAIGELSF.

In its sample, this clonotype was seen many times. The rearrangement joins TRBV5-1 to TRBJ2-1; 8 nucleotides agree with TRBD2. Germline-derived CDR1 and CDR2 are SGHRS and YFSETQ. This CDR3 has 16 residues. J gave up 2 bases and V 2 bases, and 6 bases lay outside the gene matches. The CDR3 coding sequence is TGCGCCAGCAGCTTAATAGCGGGATCGACCTACAATGAGCAGTTCTTC. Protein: CASSLIAGSTYNEQFF.